The rows below give T cell receptor beta chains drawn from one sample of a study of T cells in Graves' hyperthyroidism and ophthalmopathy. TCRdb reprocessed the multiplex PCR reads with MiXCR, giving one entry per CDR3 protein. The data hold 500,000 to 600,000 distinct CDR3 sequences, with around 17% observed a single time. The sequenced sample was blood. The receptors derive from a woman aged 18 to 35 with Graves' hyperthyroidism. Both conserved end residues are part of each CDR3. D genes are given only for firm matches. Rows may omit the clone size; those that give it use once, few, many or a size class.

TRBV7-9	.	TRBJ1-2	many	TGTGCCAGCAGCATACGGGGAGTCTATGGCTACACCTTC	CASSIRGVYGYTF
TRBV12-3/TRBV12-4	TRBD1	TRBJ1-1	.	TGTGCCAGCAGTTTTTTTCGACAGGGGAACACTGAAGCTTTCTTT	CASSFFRQGNTEAFF
TRBV14	.	TRBJ1-2	.	TGTGCCAGCAGCCAAGATTGGGCAGATTTCGCCTTC	CASSQDWADFAF
TRBV20-1	.	TRBJ2-7	many	TGCAGTGCTAGAGAGGGGAGAGGAGAGACGAGCCAGTACTTC	CSAREGRGETSQYF
TRBV11-1	.	TRBJ2-3	many	TGTGCCAGTCACGGACAGAGCAGCACAGATACGCAGTATTTT	CASHGQSSTDTQYF
TRBV20-1	.	TRBJ2-5	few	TGCAGTGCTTTTGGACGCAGCAATGTAGAGACCCAGTACTTC	CSAFGRSNVETQYF
TRBV14	.	TRBJ2-2	.	TGTGCCAGCAGCCAAGCGGGGTTGAACACCGGGGAGCTGTTTTTT	CASSQAGLNTGELFF
TRBV20-1	TRBD2	TRBJ2-7	many	TGCAGTGCTAGAGATTCCCGGGGGGGATTCGAGCAGTACTTC	CSARDSRGGFEQYF
TRBV7-9	.	TRBJ1-2	few	TGTGCCAGCAGCTACGACGGGACGGTCTATGGCTACACCTTC	CASSYDGTVYGYTF
TRBV7-2	.	TRBJ1-6	.	TGTGCCAGCAGTTTCCTACAGCTTAATTCACCCCTCCACTTT	CASSFLQLNSPLHF
TRBV11-2	.	TRBJ1-5	many	TGTGCCAGCAGCCCTGCGGGGGTTAGTCAGCCCCAGCATTTT	CASSPAGVSQPQHF
TRBV15	.	TRBJ1-2	many	TGTGCCACCAGCAATGTCAGGGTGGGCTATGGCTACACCTTC	CATSNVRVGYGYTF
TRBV5-1	.	TRBJ1-4	.	TGCGCCAGCAGCCTCCGGGACGGGGGTGAAAAACTGTTTTTT	CASSLRDGGEKLFF
TRBV12-3/TRBV12-4	TRBD1	TRBJ1-2	many	TGTGCCAGCAGGGGACAGGGAGGATACTATGGCTACACCTTC	CASRGQGGYYGYTF
TRBV19	TRBD2	TRBJ2-1	once	TGTGCCAGTAGAACCGGAGGACTAGCGGGGATCAGCGAGCAGTTCTTC	CASRTGGLAGISEQFF
TRBV7-9	.	TRBJ2-3	.	TGTGCCAGCAGCAAGGGCAGCTTCACAGATACGCAGTATTTT	CASSKGSFTDTQYF
TRBV28	TRBD1	TRBJ1-4	many	TGTGCCAGCAGCCCGCATCGGACAGGGGGAGTTGAAAAACTGTTTTTT	CASSPHRTGGVEKLFF
TRBV29-1	.	TRBJ1-2	.	TGCAGCGTTGAAGATAGAGGGTGGGTTGGCTATGGCTACACCTTC	CSVEDRGWVGYGYTF
TRBV20-1	TRBD2	TRBJ2-3	.	TGCAGTGCTAGAGAGGCGGGGGACCCTGTAGGGGATACGCAGTATTTT	CSAREAGDPVGDTQYF
TRBV12-3/TRBV12-4	TRBD1	TRBJ1-5	many	TGTGCCAGCACCGATACCGGGACAGGGGGTCTGAGGCCCCAGCATTTT	CASTDTGTGGLRPQHF
TRBV6-1	.	TRBJ1-2	many	TGTGCCAGCGCCCGACAGGAGCTTAACTATGGCTACACCTTC	CASARQELNYGYTF
TRBV12-3/TRBV12-4	.	TRBJ1-1	many	TGTGCCAGCAGTCCCCGGGGAGCTTCCAAAACACCCTACACTGAAGCTTTCTTT	CASSPRGASKTPYTEAFF
TRBV27	TRBD2	TRBJ2-7	.	TGTGCCAGCAGTTGGGGCGGGAGCAGGTACGAGCAGTACTTC	CASSWGGSRYEQYF
TRBV20-1	.	TRBJ1-2	.	TGCAGTGCTAGAGATGCGGCCGGGGACCGCGAATTAGGCTACACCTTC	CSARDAAGDRELGYTF
TRBV4-1	TRBD1	TRBJ1-5	many	TGCGCCAGCAGCCAATACGCAGGGGGAGGTCGGAATCAGCCCCAGCATTTT	CASSQYAGGGRNQPQHF
TRBV28	TRBD2	TRBJ2-7	many	TGTGCCAGCAGTTCCAAGCGGGACCGGTCCTCCTACGAGCAGTACTTC	CASSSKRDRSSYEQYF
TRBV3-1	.	TRBJ2-5	many	TGTGCCAGCAGCCAAGGGGCCGGGGACCAAGAGACCCAGTACTTC	CASSQGAGDQETQYF
TRBV7-9	.	TRBJ1-1	many	TGTGCCAGCAGCTTAGCAGGGTACCTCACTGAAGCTTTCTTT	CASSLAGYLTEAFF
TRBV15	.	TRBJ1-1	many	TGTGCCACCAGCAGCCCTATCGCGTTGGCGGACAAAACGAACCAAAACACTGAAGCTTTCTTT	CATSSPIALADKTNQNTEAFF
TRBV18	.	TRBJ2-7	few	TGTGCCAGCTCACCACCGGAGGGGATCTACGAGCAGTACTTC	CASSPPEGIYEQYF
TRBV18	TRBD1	TRBJ2-3	few	TGTGCCAGCTCACCATCGGGACCGGGACAGGGAGACACAGATACGCAGTATTTT	CASSPSGPGQGDTDTQYF
TRBV7-2	TRBD1	TRBJ1-2	.	TGTGCCAGCAGCTTTAAGGGGGCGATTGGCTACACCTTC	CASSFKGAIGYTF
TRBV5-6	.	TRBJ1-1	.	TGTGCCAGCAGCTCTCCAGGCAGTCCGAACACTGAAGCTTTCTTT	CASSSPGSPNTEAFF
TRBV11-2	.	TRBJ2-5	many	TGTGCCAGCAGCTTAGTGCACAGTTCGGGGGTGACCCAGTACTTC	CASSLVHSSGVTQYF
TRBV12-3/TRBV12-4	.	TRBJ2-7	.	TGTGCCAGCAGTAAGGACCACTACGAGCAGTACTTC	CASSKDHYEQYF
TRBV27	.	TRBJ1-1	.	TGTGCCAGCAGTTTTTCCGGGTTCACTGAAGCTTTCTTT	CASSFSGFTEAFF
TRBV12-3/TRBV12-4	TRBD1	TRBJ1-1	few	TGTGCCAGCACCAGAGACAGGGGGCCGGCTGGGGCGACTGAAGCTTTCTTT	CASTRDRGPAGATEAFF
TRBV30	.	TRBJ2-5	many	TGTGCCTGGAGGCGAAAAGAGACCCAGTACTTC	CAWRRKETQYF
TRBV18	TRBD1	TRBJ1-2	many	TGTGCCAGCTCATCCCTACGGGACAGCGTCTTCACCTTC	CASSSLRDSVFTF
TRBV5-6	.	TRBJ2-7	.	TGTGCCAGCAGCTTCCAGTACTACGAGCAGTACTTC	CASSFQYYEQYF
TRBV15	.	TRBJ1-6	many	TGTGCCACCAGCAGCTACGGAGGGAATTCACCCCTCCACTTT	CATSSYGGNSPLHF
TRBV2	.	TRBJ2-1	many	TGTGCCAGCGGAGGGGGGGGCAATGAGCAGTTCTTC	CASGGGGNEQFF
TRBV7-2	.	TRBJ2-7	many	TGTGCCAGCAGCTTGTCCGGGCCCGGGACCTACGAGCAGTACTTC	CASSLSGPGTYEQYF
TRBV12-3/TRBV12-4	.	TRBJ1-1	few	TGTGCCAGCAGTCCGATGGGGGGGTGGACAGTGAACACTGAAGCTTTCTTT	CASSPMGGWTVNTEAFF
TRBV3-1	TRBD2	TRBJ2-1	few	TGTGCCAGCAGCCAATGGGGAACCGGGACTAGTTCATTCCGAGAGCAGTTCTTC	CASSQWGTGTSSFREQFF
TRBV6-1	.	TRBJ1-2	.	TGTGCCAGCAGTTCGGACACAATCTATGGCTACACCTTC	CASSSDTIYGYTF